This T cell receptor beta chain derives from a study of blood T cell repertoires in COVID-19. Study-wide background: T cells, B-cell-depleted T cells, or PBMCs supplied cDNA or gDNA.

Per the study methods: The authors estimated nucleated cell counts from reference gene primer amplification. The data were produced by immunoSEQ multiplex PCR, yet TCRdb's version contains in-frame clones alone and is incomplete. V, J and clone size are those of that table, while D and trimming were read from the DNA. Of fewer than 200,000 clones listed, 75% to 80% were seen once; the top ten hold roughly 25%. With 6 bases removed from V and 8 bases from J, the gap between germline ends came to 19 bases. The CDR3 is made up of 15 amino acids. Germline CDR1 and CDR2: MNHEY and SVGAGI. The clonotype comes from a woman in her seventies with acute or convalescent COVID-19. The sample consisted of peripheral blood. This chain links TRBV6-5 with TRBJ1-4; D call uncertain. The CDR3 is CASSPLQSLAEKLFF. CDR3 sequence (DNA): TGTGCCAGCAGCCCCCTACAGAGTCTTGCGGAAAAACTGTTTTTT.